Listed below are T cell receptor beta chains from one sample, sequenced in a study of blood T cell repertoires in COVID-19. Here immunoSEQ multiplex PCR was the method, and the copy in TCRdb shows in-frame clones only, minus some. The table has about 380,000 clones, approximately 90% seen once. Sequencing input: PBMCs or T cells enriched from blood (not recorded which). The receptors come from a young woman who had recovered from COVID-19. Each CDR3 is given with its conserved first and last residue. The order of the fields is V gene, CDR3 protein.

>TRBV18
CASSPPGGQALVSYEQYF
>TRBV3-1/TRBV3-2
CASSRAKGIYNEQFF
>TRBV4-1
CASSQRQNTEAFF
>TRBV18
CASSPPAVQTQYF
>TRBV11-2
CASSPTPGLGAKNIQYF
>TRBV7-2
CASSTWATPQETQYF
>TRBV5-6
CASSLEGTGQGNTGELFF
>TRBV12-3/TRBV12-4
CASNLGGYGYTF
>TRBV13
CASSFRTGKSTEAFF
>TRBV5-1
CASSERTGGANTEAFF
>TRBV9
CASSVFGLSGANVLTF
>TRBV5-6
CASSLETVNGQETQYF
>TRBV5-8
CASSFSTGEETQYF
>TRBV14
CASSQDSGFNEQFF
>TRBV27
CASSLTGTRGYTF
>TRBV29-1
CSVASSGYNEQFF
>TRBV19
CASSFQGAGPEAFF
>TRBV12-3/TRBV12-4
CASTATGPTEAFF
>TRBV6-6
CASRLGAGGRIETQYF
>TRBV6-6
CASSSSASGVYEQYF
>TRBV6-2/TRBV6-3
CASSNGGAISYEQYF
>TRBV19
CASSPSQRGTYEQYF
>TRBV20-1
CPKTGQPQHF
>TRBV6-1
CASSEAAGTGPETQYF
>TRBV19
CASSGQGLTYEQYF
>TRBV11-1
CASSASGGAFHEQYF
>TRBV29-1
CSGTGEETQYF
>TRBV10-3
CAISGGGETQYF